This T cell receptor beta chain was found in a study of blood T cell repertoires in COVID-19. Study context: The samples span acute and convalescent COVID-19 from the United States, Italy and Spain.

Produced via immunoSEQ multiplex PCR; TCRdb's table is partial and in-frame only. The sample has 200,000 to 300,000 clones; around four fifths are singletons. CDR1 is LNHNV and CDR2 is YYDKDF in the germline V gene (reference sequence). The trim removed 5 bases at V and 2 bases at J, leaving 10 bases unmatched. The CDR3 is made up of 17 amino acids. Source material: peripheral blood. The receptor was derived from an older woman with active or convalescent COVID-19. This chain joins TRBV15 and TRBJ2-1, with TRBD1 identical over 9 bases. CDR3 amino acids: CATSRGTGLPAYNEQFF. The CDR3 DNA reads TGTGCCACCAGCCGGGGGACAGGGTTACCCGCCTACAATGAGCAGTTCTTC.